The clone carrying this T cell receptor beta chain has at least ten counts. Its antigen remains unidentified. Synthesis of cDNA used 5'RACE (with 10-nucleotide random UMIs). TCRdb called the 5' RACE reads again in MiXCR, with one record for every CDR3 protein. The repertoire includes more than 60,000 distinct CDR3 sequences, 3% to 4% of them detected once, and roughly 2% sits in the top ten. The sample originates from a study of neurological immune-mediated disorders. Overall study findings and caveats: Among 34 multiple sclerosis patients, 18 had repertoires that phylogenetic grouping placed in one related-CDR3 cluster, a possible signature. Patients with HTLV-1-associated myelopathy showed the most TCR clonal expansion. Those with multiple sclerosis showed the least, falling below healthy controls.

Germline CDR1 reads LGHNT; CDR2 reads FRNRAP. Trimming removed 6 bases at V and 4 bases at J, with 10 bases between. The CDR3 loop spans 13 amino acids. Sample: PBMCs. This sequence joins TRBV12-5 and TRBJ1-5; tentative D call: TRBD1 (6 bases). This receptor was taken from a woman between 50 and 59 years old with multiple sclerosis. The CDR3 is CASGIQGNQPQHF. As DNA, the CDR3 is TGTGCTAGTGGCATTCAGGGGAATCAGCCCCAGCATTTT. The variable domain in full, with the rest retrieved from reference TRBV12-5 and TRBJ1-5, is DARVTQTPRHKVTEMGQEVTMRCQPILGHNTVFWYRQTMMQGLELLAYFRNRAPLDDSGMPKDRFSAEMPDATLATLKIQPSEPRDSAVYFCASGIQGNQPQHFGDGTRLSIL.